The 8 T cell receptor beta chains reported below all come from one sample, sequenced in a study of PD-1 blockade in classical Hodgkin lymphoma. All patients experienced relapse after autologous stem cell transplantation, and brentuximab vedotin exposure was variable. Sequenced by immunoSEQ multiplex PCR; TCRdb stores in-frame clones only, minus some. The sample carries some 23,000 clones, about two thirds recorded once. The sequenced sample was peripheral blood mononuclear cells (PBMCs), obtained at baseline. The receptors shown here come from a human donor with classical Hodgkin lymphoma.

The CDR3 region is CASSLVPHYSPPQHF. CDR3 DNA sequence: TGTGCCAGTAGCCTAGTCCCGCACTACAGTCCCCCCCAGCATTTT. This chain connects TRBV19 to TRBJ1-5, with D uncertain. CDR3 length: 15 amino acids. Trimming removed 6 bases at V and 10 bases at J, with 22 bases between. The germline gives CDR1 LNHDA, CDR2 SQIVND (reference sequence).

Written as DNA, the CDR3 is TGTGCCAGTAGTATTAAGTCCTTCTCGGCTAACGATCAGCCCCAGCATTTT. Protein: CASSIKSFSANDQPQHF. This chain links TRBV19 with TRBJ1-5; no clear D gene. This CDR3 comprises 17 residues. Deletions cut 3 bases from V and 5 bases from J, with 20 bases between. Germline loops: CDR1 LNHDA, CDR2 SQIVND (reference sequence). Filled out from reference TRBV19 and TRBJ1-5, the complete variable domain reads DGGITQSPKYLFRKEGQNVTLSCEQNLNHDAMYWYRQDPGQGLRLIYYSQIVNDFQKGDIAEGYSVSREKKESFPLTVTSAQKNPTAFYLCASSIKSFSANDQPQHFGDGTRLSIL.

V usage is TRBV19 and J usage is TRBJ2-7; tentative D call: TRBD2 (6 bases). V dropped 4 bases and J dropped 7 bases, with 17 bases sitting between them. CDR1 LNHDA and CDR2 SQIVND come from the germline V gene (reference sequence). The CDR3 covers 14 residues. DNA of the CDR3: TGTGCCAGTAGTAGCGGGGAAGGTCTTATTGAGCAGTACTTC. Protein sequence: CASSSGEGLIEQYF.

The chain carries TRBV6-1 and TRBJ2-1; the D call may be TRBD1 or TRBD2 (7 bases each). The V gene's germline CDR1 is MNHNS and CDR2 SASEGT. V lost 11 bases to trimming and J lost 7 bases, with 18 bases between them. This CDR3 region has 13 residues. CDR3 amino acids: CAGVRGGRNEQFF. The DNA for the CDR3 is TGTGCCGGCGTCAGGGGGGGCAGAAATGAGCAGTTCTTC.

This clone has a single count. V usage is TRBV5-4 and J usage is TRBJ1-3; 10 nucleotides line up with TRBD1. CDR1 SGHNT and CDR2 YYREEE come from the germline V gene (reference sequence). The CDR3 extends over 16 amino acids. V lost 3 bases, J lost 4 bases, and 7 bases stayed unmatched. CDR3 sequence: CASSWGTGAGGNTIYF. As DNA, the CDR3 is TGTGCCAGCAGCTGGGGGACAGGGGCCGGAGGAAACACCATATATTTT.

The sample holds one count of this clone. J is TRBJ1-4 and V is TRBV29-1, with 9 nucleotides matching TRBD1. V was clipped by 7 bases and J by 7 bases; unmatched bases: 10. The germline V gene encodes CDR1 SQVTM and CDR2 ANQGSEA. This CDR3 spans 14 amino acids. CDR3 residues: CSGCTGTGSEKLFF. The CDR3 nucleotides read TGCAGCGGATGTACCGGGACAGGGTCTGAAAAACTGTTTTTT.

The V and J genes are TRBV19 and TRBJ1-3; D gene unclear. CDR1 is LNHDA and CDR2 is SQIVND in the germline V gene (reference sequence). V gave up 3 bases and J gave up 0 bases, with 9 bases separating them. This CDR3 is built from 15 residues. CDR3 amino acids: CASSMTTFSGNTIYF. The CDR3, as DNA: TGTGCCAGTAGTATGACAACCTTCTCTGGAAACACCATATATTTT.

The V call is TRBV23-1, the J call TRBJ1-1, with D perhaps matching TRBD1 (6 bases). TRBV23-1 is an ORF for which the function is uncertain. The CDR3 has 17 amino acids. The V end was cut by 3 bases, the J end by 4 bases, with 21 bases between. The CDR3 here is CASSHLTGNEAPTEAFF. CDR3 DNA: TGCGCCAGCAGTCACCTTACAGGGAATGAGGCCCCCACTGAAGCTTTCTTT.